This T cell receptor beta chain was recovered during a study of T-cell memory formation after mild COVID-19. TCRdb itself ran the 5' RACE reads through MiXCR, one entry per CDR3 protein. The sample yields 530,000 or so distinct CDR3 sequences, 15% to 20% seen once. Trimming took 3 bases from V and 2 from J; bases not matched to a gene: 6. The CDR3 spans 16 residues. CDR1 SGHDN and CDR2 FVKESK come from the germline V gene. This TCR derives from an adult woman who had mild COVID-19 (a few samples of this study predate the infection). Cell type and time point are not known. The chain uses TRBV14 and TRBJ2-3; 9 bases are a match to TRBD1. The sample taken for sequencing was PBMCs or a T cell subset sorted from them (not recorded which). The CDR3 spells CASSHTGGLSTDTQYF. The CDR3 DNA follows: TGTGCCAGCAGCCATACAGGGGGCTTATCCACAGATACGCAGTATTTT.